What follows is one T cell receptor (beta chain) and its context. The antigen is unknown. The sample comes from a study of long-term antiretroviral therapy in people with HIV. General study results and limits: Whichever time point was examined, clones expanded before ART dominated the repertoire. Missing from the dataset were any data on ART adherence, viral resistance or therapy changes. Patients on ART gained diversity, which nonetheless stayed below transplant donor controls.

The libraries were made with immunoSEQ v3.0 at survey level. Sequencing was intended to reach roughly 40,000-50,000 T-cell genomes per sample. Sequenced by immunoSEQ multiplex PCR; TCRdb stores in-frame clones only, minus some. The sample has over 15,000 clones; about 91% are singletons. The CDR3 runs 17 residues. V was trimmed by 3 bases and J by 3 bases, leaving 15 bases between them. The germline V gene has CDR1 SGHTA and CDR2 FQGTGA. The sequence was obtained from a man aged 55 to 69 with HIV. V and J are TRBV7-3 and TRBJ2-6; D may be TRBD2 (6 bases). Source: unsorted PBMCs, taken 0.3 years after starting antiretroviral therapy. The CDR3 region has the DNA TGTGCCAGCAGCTTGCCCCGGGACTCCTATGGGGCCAACGTCCTGACTTTC. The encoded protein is CASSLPRDSYGANVLTF.